Described below is a single TCR beta chain sequence and its context. Its antigen remains unidentified. The data belong to a study of cytomegalovirus exposure and HLA in healthy donors. For the study at large: The study placed approximately 80% of its approximately 400 genotyped donors in the Caucasian-associated ancestry cluster. Study results and caveats: TRBV6-2, TRBV6-3 and some other V segments were unresolvable in 87-base-pair reads. CMV serostatus was the only immune exposure information that was available. An observed cluster of highly shared sequence variants was recorded as a likely sequencing artifact.

Amplification used 60 Vbeta primers and 13 Jbeta primers. TCRdb's table, derived via immunoSEQ multiplex PCR, lists solely in-frame clones and lacks some. The data include over 100,000 clones; the top ten clones carry 1.5% to 2%. The CDR3 runs 15 residues. Germline V gene data show CDR1 as SGHRS and CDR2 as YFSETQ. Trimming cost V 2 bases and J 3 bases; bases outside gene matches: 6. This TCR was sampled from a man between 18 and 29 years old in good health and CMV-seronegative. This chain joins TRBV5-1 and TRBJ1-2, with 8 bases that match TRBD1. Sequenced: PBMCs. CDR3 protein: CASSFQGAVDYGYTF. CDR3 nucleotide sequence: TGCGCCAGCAGCTTCCAGGGGGCGGTTGACTATGGCTACACCTTC.